This is a list of T cell receptor beta chains from one sample in a study of shared clonotypes between healthy human individuals. The data were produced by immunoSEQ multiplex PCR, yet TCRdb's version contains in-frame clones alone and is incomplete. This table has around 1,000,000 clones, roughly 80% appearing once. The sample consisted of memory CD4+ T cells from PBMCs. These receptors originate from a man between 18 and 35 years old in good health. Some clones in this sample may be carry-over from other donors' samples. The conserved cysteine and the conserved F or W are not part of the CDR3 here.

V,CDR3
TRBV28,ASSLGPQAPSYEQY
TRBV12-5,ASGLPPLKVSLSGNTIY
TRBV10-2,ASRRGPSRATGELF
TRBV7-3,ASSRQGDYGYT
TRBV5-1,ASSLPTKQAGELF
TRBV25-1,ARSRDRQYEQY
TRBV6-5,ASRRDGAYEQY
TRBV10-3,AISKDRAGADTQY
TRBV13,ASSYWGTGANYGYT
TRBV9,ASSDRRGGDTQY
TRBV5-5,ASSLGWTSGIYEQY
TRBV7-8,ASSVGTENTEAF
TRBV21-1,ASSIPGQGDYGYT
TRBV5-8,ASSPGQGALYEQY
TRBV11-3,ASSFGGTEAF
TRBV5-1,ASSLVGGYEQY
TRBV19,ASSPRDWTVRGKETQY
TRBV10-3,AISRTGYDSPLH
TRBV6-5,ASSYSGTGENEQF
TRBV30,AWTGTDNSPLH
TRBV5-5,ASSWDSGDFYGYT
TRBV11-2,ASSPGSRLAGYTDTQY